This T cell receptor (beta chain) was identified during a study of molecular identifiers for immune sequencing clone quantification. General study findings and limits: Clones exceeding 20 RNA copies carried over 99% of effector molecules but under 1% of naive-cell molecules. Even with about a million naive cells present, spiked Jurkat TCR RNA from one cell was reportedly detectable.

CDR3 length: 13 amino acids. The germline V gene encodes CDR1 MNHEY and CDR2 SMNVEV (reference sequence). V dropped 6 bases and J dropped 2 bases, with 11 bases sitting between them. This clonotype was recorded at least ten times. What it binds is not known. Library preparation followed earlier protocols using designated TCR primers. TCRdb redid the calling of the PCR reads with MiXCR, one entry per CDR3 protein. The sample has roughly 90,000 distinct CDR3 sequences, around 19% seen once. Sorting recovered naive CD8 T cells on a CD8+CD4-CCR7+CD45RA+ profile. The chain links TRBV27 to TRBJ2-7; D might be TRBD1 or TRBD2, each matching 6 bases. The receptor was derived from a human donor in good health. Some libraries in this study had Jurkat cell RNA spiked in. Sequencing was carried out using naive CD8+ T cells from blood, with Jurkat cell RNA spiked in. Subset noted: FACS-sorted CD8+CD4-CCR7+CD45RA+ naive T cells. Here the CDR3 DNA reads TGTGCCAGCAGCGCGGGACAAGCCTACGAGCAGTACTTC. As protein: CASSAGQAYEQYF.